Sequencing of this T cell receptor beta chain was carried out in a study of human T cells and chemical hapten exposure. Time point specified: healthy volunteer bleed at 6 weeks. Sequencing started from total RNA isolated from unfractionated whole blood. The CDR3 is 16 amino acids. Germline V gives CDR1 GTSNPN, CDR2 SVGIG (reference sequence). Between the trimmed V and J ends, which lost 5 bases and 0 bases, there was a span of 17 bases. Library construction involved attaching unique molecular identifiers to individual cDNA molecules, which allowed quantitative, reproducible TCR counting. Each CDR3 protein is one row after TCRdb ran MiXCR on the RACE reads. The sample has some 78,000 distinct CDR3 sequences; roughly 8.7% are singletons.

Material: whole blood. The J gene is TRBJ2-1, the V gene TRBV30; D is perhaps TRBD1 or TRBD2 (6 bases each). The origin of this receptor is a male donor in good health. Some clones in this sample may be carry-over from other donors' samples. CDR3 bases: TGTGCCTGGGTCTTTAGGGGGAGGAGCTCCTACAATGAGCAGTTCTTC. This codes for CAWVFRGRSSYNEQFF.